The present entry profiles one T cell receptor (beta chain) with its context. The sample is drawn from a study of blood T cell repertoires in COVID-19. In the study overall: Donors in the United States, Italy and Spain gave samples during acute or convalescent COVID-19. Sources were T cells, B-cell-depleted T cells, or PBMCs; the material itself was cDNA or gDNA.

This CDR3 region has 12 residues. From germline, CDR1 is MNHEY and CDR2 SVGAGI. Trimming took 9 bases from V and 6 from J, leaving 14 bases between them. The authors' processing: Amplification of reference gene primers was used by the study to estimate nucleated cell counts. Assay: immunoSEQ multiplex PCR; the TCRdb copy retains only in-frame clones and omits some. V and J calls and clone size are copied from that table; D and trimming were computed from the DNA. The sample includes over 250,000 clones, about 88% of them seen just once. The receptor comes from a woman aged 60-75 years in a cohort exposed to, infected with or recovered from COVID-19 (not recorded which). Sequenced material: PBMCs or T cells enriched from blood (not recorded which). The V gene is TRBV6-5, the J gene TRBJ1-2; weak D call: TRBD1 (6 bases). CDR3 coding DNA: TGTGCCAGTACCCTGGACAGTCATGGCTACACCTTC. Amino acids: CASTLDSHGYTF.